This paragraph covers one T cell receptor beta chain sequence. The sample belongs to a study of blood T cell repertoires in COVID-19. Study context: Collection of acute and convalescent COVID-19 samples took place in the United States, Italy and Spain. Sample material is recorded as cDNA or gDNA derived from T cells, B-cell-depleted T cells, or PBMCs.

The junction had 3 bases not matched to a gene; V was cut back by 4 bases and J by 3 bases. The CDR3 contains 16 residues. The germline CDR1 and CDR2 sequences are MNHEY and SVGAGI. Authors' processing steps: Reference gene primers were amplified, and this amplification served to estimate nucleated cell counts. Here immunoSEQ multiplex PCR was the method, and the copy in TCRdb shows in-frame clones only, minus some. V and J calls and clone size are as listed in that table; D and trimming were resolved from the DNA. The sample gives some 130,000 clones, over 70% of which show up once; over 35% is in the top ten.

The receptor's source is a human donor in a cohort sampled during active COVID-19. What was sequenced was peripheral blood. The gene calls are TRBV6-5 and TRBJ2-3; 14 nucleotides agree with TRBD2. The CDR3, as DNA: TGTGCCAGCAGTTCCCGGACTAGCGGGGGGACAGATACGCAGTATTTT. This sequence encodes CASSSRTSGGTDTQYF.